This T cell receptor (beta chain) is from a study of OX40 agonist ivuxolimab in advanced cancers. Across the whole study: The group had a mean age of roughly 56 years, ranged from 23 to 79, and was 82.7% male.

About this clone: The antigen is unknown.

J lost 5 bases, V lost 7 bases, and 14 bases had no gene match. Germline V lookup: CDR1 SEHNR, CDR2 FQNEAQ (reference sequence). The CDR3 has 16 residues. General study points: More expanded clones were seen, on average, in CD8+ T cells than in CD4+.

TCRdb keeps only in-frame clones here, not all; method: immunoSEQ multiplex PCR. This table has around 80,000 clones, more than 85% appearing once. This clonotype was obtained from an adult with an advanced solid tumor such as melanoma, head and neck, liver or kidney cancer. The sequencing here drew on CD4+ or CD8+ T cells sorted from blood, taken in a trial of the OX40 agonist ivuxolimab. The chain employs TRBV7-9 and TRBJ1-1, with 9 nucleotides matching TRBD1. CDR3 nucleotide sequence: TGTGCCAGCAACCCCTGGGGGGGACAGGGTAGGACTGAAGCTTTCTTT. Translated, it gives CASNPWGGQGRTEAFF.